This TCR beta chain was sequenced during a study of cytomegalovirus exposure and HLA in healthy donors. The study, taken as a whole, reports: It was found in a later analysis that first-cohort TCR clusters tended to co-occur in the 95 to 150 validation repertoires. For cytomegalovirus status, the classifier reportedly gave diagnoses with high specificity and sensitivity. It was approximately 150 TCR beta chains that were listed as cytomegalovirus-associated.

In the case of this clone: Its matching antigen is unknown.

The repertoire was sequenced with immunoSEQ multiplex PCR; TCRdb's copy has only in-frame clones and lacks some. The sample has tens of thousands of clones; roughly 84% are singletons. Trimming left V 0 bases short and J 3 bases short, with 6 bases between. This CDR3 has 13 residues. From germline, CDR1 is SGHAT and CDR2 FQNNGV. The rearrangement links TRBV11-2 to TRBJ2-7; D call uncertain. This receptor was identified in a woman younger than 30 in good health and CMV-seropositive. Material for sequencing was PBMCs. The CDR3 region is CASSLDPLYEQYF. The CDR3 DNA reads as TGTGCCAGCAGCTTAGATCCTCTCTACGAGCAGTACTTC.